The rows below give T cell receptor beta chains drawn from one sample of a study of CD4 T cells in relation to SARS-CoV-2 and coronaviruses. These TCRs are of unknown antigen specificity. Profiled with immunoSEQ multiplex PCR; TCRdb holds only in-frame clones, not every one. The table includes 15,000 to 20,000 clones, 80% to 85% detected once. Sequencing was performed on CD4+ T cells from PBMCs, cultured in vitro. The receptors shown here come from a human donor in good health. CDR3s include the opening cysteine and the closing phenylalanine or tryptophan. The order of the fields is V gene, clone size, D gene, J gene, CDR3 DNA, CDR3 protein. D genes are given only for firm matches. Size is omitted from some rows. Given values are once, few, many or a class for expanded clones.

>TRBV7-2|.|.|TRBJ2-5
TGTGCCAGCACCTCGACAGCCTGGGGAGAGACCCAGTACTTC
CASTSTAWGETQYF
>TRBV3-1/TRBV3-2|.|.|TRBJ1-2
TGTGCCAGCAGCCAAGCTAGGGTTAACTATGGCTACACCTTC
CASSQARVNYGYTF
>TRBV5-8|.|TRBD1|TRBJ2-5
TGTGCCAGCAGCTACTCCGGGACAGGGGTTGTGAAGACCCAGTACTTC
CASSYSGTGVVKTQYF
>TRBV27|few|TRBD1|TRBJ1-1
TGTGCCAGCAGTTCGATTACAGGGGAGGGGGTTATTAGGGCTGAAGCTTTCTTT
CASSSITGEGVIRAEAFF
>TRBV4-1|.|.|TRBJ1-5
TGCGCCAGCAGCCAAGATGTGCCGGGGAATAGCAATCAGCCCCAGCATTTT
CASSQDVPGNSNQPQHF
>TRBV2|few|.|TRBJ1-5
TGTGCCAGCAGTGAAGAGAAATTACTAAGCCCCAATCAGCCCCAGCATTTT
CASSEEKLLSPNQPQHF
>TRBV11-2|.|TRBD1|TRBJ2-5
TGTGCCAGCAGGTTCACAGGGGAAGAGACCCAGTACTTC
CASRFTGEETQYF
>TRBV7-2|.|.|TRBJ1-2
TGTGCCAGCAGCTTGGGGCAGGCTAACTATGGCTACACCTTC
CASSLGQANYGYTF
>TRBV6-5|.|.|TRBJ2-3
TGTGCCAGCAGTACCATGCTGGGGAGTCCGCAGTATTTT
CASSTMLGSPQYF
>TRBV27|.|TRBD1|TRBJ1-2
TGTGCCAGCAGTACCCTCTTGACAGGGGGCTACACCTTC
CASSTLLTGGYTF
>TRBV7-8|.|TRBD2|TRBJ2-5
TGTGCCAGCAGCCCGGGACTAGCGGGAGGTCTTCGTGAGACCCAGTACTTC
CASSPGLAGGLRETQYF
>TRBV9|.|.|TRBJ2-6
TGTGCCAGCAGCCCCGACTCTGGGGCCAACGTCCTGACTTTC
CASSPDSGANVLTF
>TRBV6-6|.|.|TRBJ1-2
TGTGCCAGCAGTGCCCCCAGCCGGGTCTATGGCTACACCTTC
CASSAPSRVYGYTF
>TRBV7-3|.|TRBD1|TRBJ1-6
TGTGCCAGCAGCTCACAGGGGCTGGGTTCACCCCTCCACTTT
CASSSQGLGSPLHF
>TRBV6-4|.|TRBD2|TRBJ2-2
TGTGCCAGCACCCCGACTAGCGGAGGAGCCGGGGAGCTGTTTTTT
CASTPTSGGAGELFF
>TRBV18|few|.|TRBJ2-1
TGTGCCAGCTCAGGAGACAGTAAGAATGAGCAGTTCTTC
CASSGDSKNEQFF
>TRBV7-9|.|.|TRBJ2-7
TGTGCCAGCAGCTTAGTCGGGGGTATCGGCGAGCAGTACTTC
CASSLVGGIGEQYF
>TRBV21-1|.|.|TRBJ1-1
TGTGCCAGCAGCTTACAAGGGACTGAAGCTTTCTTT
CASSLQGTEAFF
>TRBV19|.|.|TRBJ1-2
TGTGCCAGTAGTATAAGGCGGTCAGGGTCCTATGGCTACACCTTC
CASSIRRSGSYGYTF
>TRBV6-2/TRBV6-3|.|.|TRBJ1-2
TGTGCCAGCAGTTACCCGACACGGACGGGCTACACCTTC
CASSYPTRTGYTF
>TRBV10-1|.|.|TRBJ2-3
TGCGCCAGCAGTGAGGACGGGGGCCAGGGAGATACGCAGTATTTT
CASSEDGGQGDTQYF
>TRBV4-1|.|TRBD2|TRBJ2-3
TGCGCCAGCAGCCAAGTGGGGGGGCTAGCGGGGGGCCTAATGCAGAGCACAGATACGCAGTATTTT
CASSQVGGLAGGLMQSTDTQYF
>TRBV12-5|.|TRBD2|TRBJ2-1
TGTGCTAGTGGTTTCCAACCCTATAGCGGGAGGGCCCCTAGCAATGAGCAGTTCTTC
CASGFQPYSGRAPSNEQFF
>TRBV29-1|.|.|TRBJ1-1
TGCAGCGTTGAAGATTGGGGTCGGTTTTCAGTTCAGGGGCGGATGACTGAAGCTTTCTTT
CSVEDWGRFSVQGRMTEAFF
>TRBV6-5|.|TRBD1|TRBJ1-1
TGTGCCAGCAGTTACTCCGACAGGGGGTCTGAAGCTTTCTTT
CASSYSDRGSEAFF
>TRBV19|.|.|TRBJ1-3
TGTGCCAGTAGTCCACGTTCAGGTCCTCCTTATCGAAACACCATATATTTT
CASSPRSGPPYRNTIYF
>TRBV10-3|.|.|TRBJ2-7
TGTGCCACTACTGACGCAAACTACGAGCAGTACTTC
CATTDANYEQYF
>TRBV7-3|.|.|TRBJ2-3
TGTGCCAGCAGCTTAAGGGGTAGCACAGATACGCAGTATTTT
CASSLRGSTDTQYF
>TRBV2|.|.|TRBJ2-5
TGTGCCAGCAGTGAAGTGCGGACCCTCCCTCAAGAGACCCAGTACTTC
CASSEVRTLPQETQYF
>TRBV27|.|.|TRBJ1-2
TGTGCCAGCAGTTGGGGGGGCTCTGACTATGGCTACACCTTC
CASSWGGSDYGYTF
>TRBV4-1|.|.|TRBJ2-1
TGCGCCAGCAGCCAACCGGGGCGGGATAGATCCTACAATGAGCAGTTCTTC
CASSQPGRDRSYNEQFF
>TRBV2|.|.|TRBJ2-7
TGTGCCAGCATAGGCGTTGGGGAGCAGTACTTC
CASIGVGEQYF